This TCR beta chain originates from a study of STAT3 mutations in large granular lymphocyte leukemia. Points from the study as a whole: TCR clonotype switching after therapy occurred in about 30% of the 18 patients. Clonal expansion was inferred from samples taken at other timepoints. In T-cell large granular lymphocyte leukemia, about half of patients showed multiple immunodominant subclonotypes. Treatment regimens differed across patients between samplings.

To note about this clone: The antigen is not known.

Clones were read by immunoSEQ multiplex PCR, and TCRdb kept only the in-frame ones, dropping some. Among about 42,000 clones, 81% were seen once, and the ten largest hold 0.43%. The CDR3 covers 14 residues. Trimming stripped 0 bases from V and 7 bases from J, with 13 bases between. CDR1 and CDR2 (germline): SGDLS, YYNGEE. The V call is TRBV9, the J call TRBJ1-2; possible D gene TRBD1, 5 bases. Material for sequencing was PBMCs. The clonotype was recovered from a human donor with T large granular lymphocyte leukemia. Some clones in this sample may be carry-over from other donors' samples. The CDR3 region is CASSVAGGGLGYTF. In DNA, the CDR3 is TGTGCCAGCAGCGTAGCGGGGGGAGGCCTTGGCTACACCTTC.